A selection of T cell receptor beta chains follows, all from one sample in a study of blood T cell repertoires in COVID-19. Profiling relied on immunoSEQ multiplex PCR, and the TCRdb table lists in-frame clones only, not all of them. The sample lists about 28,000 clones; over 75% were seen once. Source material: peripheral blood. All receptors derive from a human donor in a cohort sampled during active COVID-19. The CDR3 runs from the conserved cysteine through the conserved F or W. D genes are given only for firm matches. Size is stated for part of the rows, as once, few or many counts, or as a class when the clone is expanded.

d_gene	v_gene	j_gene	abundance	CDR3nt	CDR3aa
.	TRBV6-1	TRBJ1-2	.	TGTGCCAGCAGTGAAGCGCCCGGGAACTATGGCTACACCTTC	CASSEAPGNYGYTF
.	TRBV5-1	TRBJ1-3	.	TGCGCCAGCAGCCCCGGGTCCTCTGGAAACACCATATATTTT	CASSPGSSGNTIYF
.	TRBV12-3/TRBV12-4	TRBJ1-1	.	TGTGCCAGCAGTCCCAGGGGCACTGAAGCTTTCTTT	CASSPRGTEAFF
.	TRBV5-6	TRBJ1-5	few	TGTGCCAGCAGCTCAGGAGAAGGGGAAGGGAGCAATCAGCCCCAGCATTTT	CASSSGEGEGSNQPQHF
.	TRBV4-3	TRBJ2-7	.	TGCGCCAGCAGCCAAGACGCAAGGGGCGATAGCTACAACGAGCAGTACTTC	CASSQDARGDSYNEQYF
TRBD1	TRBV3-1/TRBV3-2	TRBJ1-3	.	TGTGCCAGCAGCTTTTCCAGGGGGCAAGGAAACACCATATATTTT	CASSFSRGQGNTIYF
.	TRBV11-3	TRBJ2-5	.	TGTGCCAGCAGCTTTGGGCAGGGGTGGGAGACCCAGTACTTC	CASSFGQGWETQYF
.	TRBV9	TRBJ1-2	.	TGTGCCAGCAGCGTAGGAGGAGGAGGGGCTCCTGGCTACACCTTC	CASSVGGGGAPGYTF
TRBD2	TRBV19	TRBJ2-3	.	TGTGCCAGTAGTATAGTCGACGGGACTAGCGGGGGCCCAGATACGCAGTATTTT	CASSIVDGTSGGPDTQYF
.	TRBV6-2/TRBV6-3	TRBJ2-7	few	TGTGCCAGCAGCCCAACACCAGGAACCTACGAGCAGTACTTC	CASSPTPGTYEQYF
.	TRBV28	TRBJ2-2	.	TGTGCCAGCAGTTTCGGGTCCCGCGGCACCGGGGAGCTGTTTTTT	CASSFGSRGTGELFF
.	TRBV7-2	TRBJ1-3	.	TGTGCCAGCAGCCGCCAGGTGGGGAGTCCCTCTGGAAACACCATATATTTT	CASSRQVGSPSGNTIYF
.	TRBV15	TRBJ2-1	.	TGTGCCACCAGCAGAGGGAACATAGCCGGTTACAATGAGCAGTTCTTC	CATSRGNIAGYNEQFF
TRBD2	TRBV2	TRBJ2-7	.	TGTGCCAGCAGTGAACCTACTAGCGGGGGACCCAGGGAGCAGTACTTC	CASSEPTSGGPREQYF